What follows are 28 T cell receptor beta chains derived from one specimen sequenced in a study of TIL therapy for anti-PD-1-resistant metastatic lung cancer. The time point: pre-treatment sample, taken before nivolumab and TIL therapy. The immunoSEQ assay was v3. The assay was immunoSEQ multiplex PCR, and TCRdb's table has in-frame clones only and misses some. The sample has about 21,000 clones, about two thirds seen once. The input for sequencing was blood, taken at baseline. The receptor source for this set is a person aged 25-85 years with non-small cell lung cancer.

This clone was seen a handful of times. V is TRBV27 and J is TRBJ2-1; TRBD1 might be the D (5 bases). The germline CDR1 and CDR2 sequences are MNHEY and SMNVEV (reference sequence). This CDR3 spans 14 amino acids. Between the trimmed V and J ends, which lost 5 bases and 7 bases, there was a span of 15 bases. The CDR3 sequence: CASSPPTNRNEQFF. The DNA of the CDR3 is TGTGCCAGCAGTCCCCCAACAAACAGGAATGAGCAGTTCTTC.

The rearrangement joins TRBV4-1 to TRBJ2-2; 9 bases fit TRBD1. Germline V lookup: CDR1 MGHRA, CDR2 YSYEKL. The ends lost 0 bases at V and 6 bases at J; junction bases unmatched: 14. The CDR3 has 19 residues. The CDR3 nucleotides read TGCGCCAGCAGCCAAGATAGGAGAAGACAGGGGGTTCTAGCCGGGGAGCTGTTTTTT. Amino acids: CASSQDRRRQGVLAGELFF.

The chain joins TRBV30 to TRBJ2-1, with a weak D call TRBD2 (6 bases). V was trimmed by 3 bases and J by 5 bases, leaving 11 bases between them. Germline V gene data show CDR1 as GTSNPN and CDR2 as SVGIG (reference sequence). The CDR3 spans 13 residues. The CDR3 reads CAWRGTPNNEQFF. The CDR3 region has the DNA TGTGCCTGGAGAGGGACTCCCAACAATGAGCAGTTCTTC.

This rearrangement joins TRBV5-6 to TRBJ1-1; perhaps TRBD1 as D (6 bases). The CDR3 totals 13 residues. With 5 bases removed from V and 2 bases from J, the gap between germline ends came to 10 bases. Germline V gene data show CDR1 as SGHDT and CDR2 as YYEEEE. CDR3 sequence reads: CASSRDTNTEAFF. The DNA of the CDR3 is TGTGCCAGCAGTCGGGACACCAACACTGAAGCTTTCTTT.

This chain links TRBV11-3 with TRBJ2-7; D might be TRBD2 (6 bases). Trimming pared 2 bases from V and 3 bases from J, leaving 14 bases between. Germline assignment: CDR1 SGHNT and CDR2 YENEEA. The CDR3 totals 15 residues. CDR3 loop: CASSLWDFQGYEQYV. The CDR3 DNA reads as TGTGCCAGCAGCTTATGGGACTTCCAAGGCTACGAGCAGTACGTC.

The rearrangement joins TRBV4-3 to TRBJ1-3, with a weak D call TRBD1 (6 bases). The germline gives CDR1 LGHNA, CDR2 YSLEER. The length of the CDR3 is 15 residues. V dropped 4 bases and J dropped 3 bases, with 13 bases sitting between them. CDR3 in DNA: TGCGCCAGCAGCCTAGACAGGACGTTTGGAAACACCATATATTTT. Translation: CASSLDRTFGNTIYF.

This clone has a handful of counts. The chain is built from TRBV30 and TRBJ1-5; 7 bases fit TRBD1. CDR1 is GTSNPN, CDR2 SVGIG, per germline (reference sequence). The length of the CDR3 is 13 residues. Germline trimming cut 3 bases from V and 6 bases from J; bases unmatched to any gene: 5. The DNA for the CDR3 is TGTGCCTGGAGCAGGGGGGAAGTTCAGCCCCAGCATTTT. Amino acids: CAWSRGEVQPQHF.

This clone was seen a single time. The genes are TRBV19 and TRBJ2-2; TRBD1 aligns across 7 bases. V dropped 6 bases and J dropped 3; count of bases not matched to a gene: 7. The CDR3 has 15 amino acids. Per germline, CDR1 LNHDA and CDR2 SQIVND (reference sequence). The CDR3 coding sequence is TGTGCCAGTAGACTAAGGGGGCTTGACACCGGGGAGCTGTTTTTT. Translated: CASRLRGLDTGELFF.

The chain uses TRBV2 and TRBJ2-7, with 9 nucleotides matching TRBD1. The CDR3 covers 13 residues. Trimming at V came to 5 bases and at J to 4 bases, leaving 3 bases not matched to a gene. Germline V CDR1 and CDR2: SNHLY, FYNNEI. The CDR3 bases are TGTGCCAGCAGTCGGGACAGGGTGTACGAGCAGTACTTC. It encodes CASSRDRVYEQYF.

The chain uses TRBV2 and TRBJ1-5; possibly TRBD1 for D (6 bases). The CDR3 consists of 13 residues. With 7 bases removed from V and 6 bases from J, the gap between germline ends came to 13 bases. The germline gives CDR1 SNHLY, CDR2 FYNNEI. The CDR3 coding sequence is TGTGCCAGCACCCTGACAGGCGGTCAGCCCCAGCATTTT. It encodes CASTLTGGQPQHF.

The rearrangement uses TRBV4-2 and TRBJ2-1; D remains unclear. Germline assignment: CDR1 LGHNA and CDR2 YNFKEQ. V was clipped by 0 bases and J by 3 bases, with 6 bases between them. This CDR3 comprises 14 residues. The CDR3 DNA follows: TGTGCCAGCAGCCAAGAGTCGGACTACAATGAGCAGTTCTTC. Translating gives CASSQESDYNEQFF.

The V and J genes are TRBV6-5 and TRBJ2-2; D gene uncertain. V lost 4 bases, J lost 6 bases, and 12 bases lay in between. This CDR3 has 14 residues. Germline loops: CDR1 MNHEY, CDR2 SVGAGI. The CDR3 DNA is TGTGCCAGCAGTTTCCCTGTTATTTCCGGGGAGCTGTTTTTT. Residues: CASSFPVISGELFF.

This clone was recorded once. The chain links TRBV7-9 to TRBJ1-1, with D unresolved. This CDR3 is 14 amino acids long. CDR1 SEHNR and CDR2 FQNEAQ come from the germline V gene (reference sequence). Trimming took off 5 bases at V and 1 base at J, with 11 bases between the two ends. This CDR3 reads CASSPPRGNTEAFF. The CDR3 region has the DNA TGTGCCAGCAGCCCCCCAAGAGGGAACACTGAAGCTTTCTTT.

This clone was observed once. V gene TRBV30 combines with J gene TRBJ2-3; the D gene is possibly TRBD2 (7 bases). Germline V CDR1 and CDR2: GTSNPN, SVGIG (reference sequence). V lost 4 bases and J 2 bases, leaving 13 bases between the germline ends. The CDR3 contains 14 residues. CDR3 nucleotides: TGTGCCTGGAATAGGGGGGGTGACACAGATACGCAGTATTTT. It specifies CAWNRGGDTDTQYF.

The V and J genes are TRBV2 and TRBJ2-3; D is uncertain. This CDR3 contains 13 residues. V gave up 2 bases and J gave up 5 bases, with 8 bases separating them. Per the germline V gene, CDR1 is SNHLY and CDR2 is FYNNEI. The CDR3 sequence: CASSEFVIDTQYF. CDR3 coding DNA: TGTGCCAGCAGTGAATTTGTCATAGATACGCAGTATTTT.

This sequence joins TRBV19 and TRBJ1-2; no reliable D call. The CDR3 spans 12 residues. Trimming shortened V by 3 bases and J by 10 bases, and 12 bases separated the two germline ends. Per germline, CDR1 LNHDA and CDR2 SQIVND (reference sequence). The CDR3 region has the DNA TGTGCCAGTAGTATTGGGCGCAATGACTACACCTTC. Protein product: CASSIGRNDYTF.

The chain joins TRBV20-1 to TRBJ2-5; 7 bases match TRBD2. This CDR3 has 16 amino acids. V lost 3 bases to trimming and J lost 5 bases; unmatched junction nucleotides: 15. Germline lookup yields CDR1 DFQATT and CDR2 SNEGSKA (reference sequence). The CDR3 DNA reads TGCAGTGCTAGTACCCCCGAAGGGCGGGGAGGGGAGACCCAGTACTTC. The encoded protein is CSASTPEGRGGETQYF.

This clone was detected only once. J is TRBJ1-2 and V is TRBV3-1 (or the pseudogene TRBV3-2), with no clear D. The CDR3 contains 12 residues. CDR1 LGHDT and CDR2 YNNKEL come from the germline V gene (reference sequence). V lost 1 base, J lost 8 bases, and 8 bases lay in between. CDR3 protein: CASSQVKKGYTF. CDR3 nucleotide sequence: TGTGCCAGCAGCCAAGTGAAGAAGGGCTACACCTTC.

This clone appeared once. The chain links TRBV9 to TRBJ2-3, with 8 nucleotides matching TRBD2. The CDR3 consists of 17 residues. CDR1 is SGDLS, CDR2 YYNGEE, per germline. J was trimmed by 1 base and V by 0 bases; bases with no gene match: 7. DNA of the CDR3: TGTGCCAGCAGCGTAGGAGGCATAGCGGGACGCACAGATACGCAGTATTTT. Amino acids: CASSVGGIAGRTDTQYF.

The V call is TRBV6-5, the J call TRBJ1-2, with a tentative D call TRBD1 (5 bases). Trimming removed 6 bases at V and 7 bases at J, with 15 bases between. Germline CDR1 reads MNHEY; CDR2 reads SVGAGI. The CDR3 has 13 residues. The CDR3 DNA follows: TGTGCCAGCAGGGAGACAGAGGCAACTGGCTACACCTTC. This gives the protein CASRETEATGYTF.

This clone was recorded a few times. V gene TRBV7-2 combines with J gene TRBJ2-1; tentatively, D is TRBD2 (7 bases). Trimming pared 2 bases from V and 9 bases from J, leaving 14 bases between. The CDR3 runs to 14 residues. Germline V gene lookup returns CDR1 SGHTA and CDR2 FQGNSA. The chain's CDR3 is CASSLRGGGGEQFF. The CDR3 bases are TGTGCCAGCAGCTTACGAGGGGGGGGTGGTGAGCAGTTCTTC. The variable domain in full, completed from reference TRBV7-2 and TRBJ2-1, reads GAGVSQSPSNKVTEKGKDVELRCDPISGHTALYWYRQSLGQGLEFLIYFQGNSAPDKSGLPSDRFSAERTGGSVSTLTIQRTQQEDSAVYLCASSLRGGGGEQFFGPGTRLTVL.

The chain has TRBV7-9 and TRBJ2-1, with D possibly being TRBD1 (6 bases). Germline values: CDR1 SEHNR, CDR2 FQNEAQ (reference sequence). CDR3 length: 16 residues. The V and J ends lost 5 bases and 2 bases respectively, with 16 bases between them. CDR3 in DNA: TGTGCCAGCAGCCAGCCCCCACAGGGCCCCTACAATGAGCAGTTCTTC. This sequence encodes CASSQPPQGPYNEQFF.

The chain has TRBV4-1 and TRBJ2-1, with D maybe TRBD2 (6 bases). The CDR3 spans 15 residues. Germline CDR1 and CDR2: MGHRA and YSYEKL. Between the trimmed V and J ends, which lost 6 bases and 7 bases, there was a span of 19 bases. CDR3 amino acids: CASSPRAFGGNEQFF. CDR3 bases: TGCGCCAGCAGTCCCCGAGCCTTCGGGGGAAATGAGCAGTTCTTC.

This clone was found a few times. This sequence joins TRBV28 and TRBJ2-7; the D is unclear. CDR1 is MDHEN, CDR2 SYDVKM, per germline. V dropped 0 bases and J dropped 0 bases, with 6 bases sitting between them. This CDR3 region has 14 residues. For the CDR3, the DNA is TGTGCCAGCAGTTTATGGGCAAGCTCCTACGAGCAGTACTTC. It specifies CASSLWASSYEQYF.

The chain employs TRBV15 and TRBJ1-2; the D is unclear. Germline loops: CDR1 LNHNV, CDR2 YYDKDF (reference sequence). CDR3 length equals 12 residues. V was clipped by 5 bases and J by 10 bases, with 14 bases between them. The CDR3, as DNA: TGTGCCACCAGCCTAAACTGGAGACTCTACACCTTC. This encodes CATSLNWRLYTF.

The V call is TRBV5-1, the J call TRBJ1-1; D might be TRBD1 (5 bases). In germline, CDR1 is SGHRS, CDR2 YFSETQ. The CDR3 contains 16 residues. V was trimmed by 2 bases and J by 5 bases, leaving 19 bases between them. The CDR3 reads CASSFARLGEGTEAFF. The CDR3 DNA follows: TGCGCCAGCAGCTTTGCTCGACTCGGGGAGGGGACTGAAGCTTTCTTT.

The chain has TRBV4-1 and TRBJ2-5; D ambiguous. The CDR3 consists of 14 residues. V was cut by 1 base and J by 5 bases, with 11 bases left in between. Germline lookup yields CDR1 MGHRA and CDR2 YSYEKL. The CDR3: CASSQVVKVETQYF. The CDR3 coding sequence is TGCGCCAGCAGCCAAGTGGTTAAGGTCGAGACCCAGTACTTC.

The chain links TRBV11-1 to TRBJ1-5; D not resolved. Germline V gives CDR1 SGHAT, CDR2 FQDESV (reference sequence). The CDR3 covers 13 residues. The germline V and J ends were trimmed by 1 base and 1 base, with 2 bases remaining between them. The CDR3 DNA reads TGTGCCAGCAGCTTAGGAAGCAATCAGCCCCAGCATTTT. Its translation is CASSLGSNQPQHF.